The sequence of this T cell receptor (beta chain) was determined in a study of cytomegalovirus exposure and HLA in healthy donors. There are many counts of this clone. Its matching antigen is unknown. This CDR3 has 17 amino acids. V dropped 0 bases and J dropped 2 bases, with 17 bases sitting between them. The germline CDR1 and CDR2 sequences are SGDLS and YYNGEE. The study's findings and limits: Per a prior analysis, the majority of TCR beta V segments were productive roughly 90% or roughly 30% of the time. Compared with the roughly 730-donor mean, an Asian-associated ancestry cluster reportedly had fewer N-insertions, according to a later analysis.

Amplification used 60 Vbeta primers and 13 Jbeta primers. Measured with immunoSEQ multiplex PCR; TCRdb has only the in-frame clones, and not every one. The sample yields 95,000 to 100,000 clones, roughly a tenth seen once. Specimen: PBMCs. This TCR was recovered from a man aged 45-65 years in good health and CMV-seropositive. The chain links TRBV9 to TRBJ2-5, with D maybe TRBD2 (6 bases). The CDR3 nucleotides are TGTGCCAGCAGCGTAGGTGCTGGAGGGAAGATTCAAGAGACCCAGTACTTC. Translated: CASSVGAGGKIQETQYF. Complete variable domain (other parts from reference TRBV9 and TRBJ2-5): DSGVTQTPKHLITATGQRVTLRCSPRSGDLSVYWYQQSLDQGLQFLIQYYNGEERAKGNILERFSAQQFPDLHSELNLSSLELGDSALYFCASSVGAGGKIQETQYFGPGTRLLVL.